The 21 T cell receptor beta chains listed next were all sequenced from one sample in a study of T and B cells in COVID-19 patients. Each TRB amplification used about 250-550 ng of genomic DNA from blood. BIOMED2 TRB-A/B primer pools were used in multiplex TRB PCR. TCRdb redid the calling of the multiplex PCR reads with MiXCR, one entry per CDR3 protein. Of over a thousand distinct CDR3 sequences in the sample, 25% to 30% were seen once. Sequenced material: blood. These receptors were collected from a human donor with active COVID-19.

By share of the sample, this clonotype is medium-sized (0.01 to 0.1%). V usage is TRBV5-5 and J usage is TRBJ2-5, with 10 bases aligning to TRBD1. Trimming took 4 bases from V and 4 from J; bases not matched to a gene: 13. The V gene's germline CDR1 is SGHKS and CDR2 YYEKEE (reference sequence). The CDR3 contains 17 residues. Here the CDR3 reads CASSPSTGGAVGETQYF. In DNA, the CDR3 is TGTGCCAGCAGCCCCTCGACAGGGGGCGCCGTGGGAGAGACCCAGTACTTC.

The J gene is TRBJ1-3, the V gene TRBV6-5; a weak D match, TRBD1 (6 bases). This CDR3 is built from 17 residues. V gave up 0 bases and J gave up 0 bases, with 12 bases separating them. CDR1 and CDR2 from the germline V gene are MNHEY and SVGAGI. In DNA form, the CDR3 reads TGTGCCAGCAGTTACTCGCGGCAGGGGCTCTCTGGAAACACCATATATTTT. This translates into CASSYSRQGLSGNTIYF.

V gene TRBV15 combines with J gene TRBJ2-5, with TRBD1 matching over 9 bases. From germline, CDR1 is LNHNV and CDR2 YYDKDF (reference sequence). CDR3 length: 13 amino acids. Trimming cost V 3 bases and J 5 bases; bases outside gene matches: 1. CDR3 coding DNA: TGTGCCACCAGCAGGGGGACAGGGGAGACCCAGTACTTC. As protein: CATSRGTGETQYF.

The J gene is TRBJ2-3, the V gene TRBV24-1; TRBD2 might be the D (6 bases). V shed 3 bases and J shed 2 bases, with 11 bases lying between them. The CDR3 runs to 15 residues. CDR1 and CDR2 from the germline V gene are KGHDR and SFDVKD. The CDR3 region has the DNA TGTGCCACCAGTGATCCCACTAGCCCCACAGATACGCAGTATTTT. Its translation is CATSDPTSPTDTQYF.

The chain joins TRBV28 to TRBJ2-7; TRBD1 matches at 9 bases. The junction had 10 bases not matched to a gene; V was cut back by 6 bases and J by 4 bases. Germline assignment: CDR1 MDHEN and CDR2 SYDVKM. This CDR3 comprises 15 residues. This CDR3 is CASSPLGTGNYEQYF. The CDR3 DNA reads TGTGCCAGCAGCCCCCTGGGGACAGGGAATTACGAGCAGTACTTC.

This chain's CDR3 is CSARGRRALGYGYTF. CDR3 DNA sequence: TGCAGTGCTAGAGGTAGACGGGCCCTGGGCTATGGCTACACCTTC. The V gene is TRBV20-1, the J gene TRBJ1-2; D unresolved. The ends were cut back, 1 base at V and 4 bases at J, with 16 bases in the middle. The CDR3 is 15 residues long. The germline V gene encodes CDR1 DFQATT and CDR2 SNEGSKA (reference sequence).

In this sample, this clonotype is medium-sized. This chain uses TRBV13 with TRBJ1-5, with no clear D. With 0 bases removed from V and 1 base from J, the gap between germline ends came to 4 bases. The CDR3 extends over 14 amino acids. Looked up from germline, CDR1 is PRHDT and CDR2 is FYEKMQ (reference sequence). CDR3 amino acids: CASSLGASNQPQHF. CDR3 nucleotides: TGTGCCAGCAGCTTAGGGGCGAGCAATCAGCCCCAGCATTTT.

This clonotype is categorized as large. The rearrangement joins TRBV29-1 to TRBJ2-7, with D perhaps TRBD1 (5 bases). Trimming cost V 6 bases and J 2 bases, with 17 bases left between them. The CDR3 has 14 amino acids. The germline V gene encodes CDR1 SQVTM and CDR2 ANQGSEA. CDR3 DNA sequence: TGCAGCGTCACTCCACTGGGGCTACCCTACGAGCAGTACTTC. Amino acid sequence: CSVTPLGLPYEQYF.

This clonotype was observed a few times. The gene calls are TRBV7-2 and TRBJ1-6; 9 bases map to TRBD1. Per germline, CDR1 SGHTA and CDR2 FQGNSA. V was pared by 5 bases and J by 10 bases, with 6 bases of the junction left unmatched. The CDR3 totals 14 residues. The CDR3 nucleotides read TGTGCCAGCAGCCCGCGGACAGGGGCCTCACCCCTCCACTTT. Translating gives CASSPRTGASPLHF.

Regarding this clonotype: A much larger clone is a single base away; this may be a read error. The chain has TRBV6-6 and TRBJ2-1; no firm D call. Per the germline V gene, CDR1 is MNHNY and CDR2 is SVGAGI (reference sequence). This CDR3 has 12 residues. V was clipped by 1 base and J by 7 bases, with 5 bases between them. The DNA of the CDR3 is TGTGCCAGCAGTTACTTGGGAAATGAGCAGTTCTTC. Translating it yields CASSYLGNEQFF.

This chain connects TRBV6-1 to TRBJ2-5, with D possibly matching TRBD2 (6 bases). Trimming took off 0 bases at V and 1 base at J, with 12 bases between the two ends. Germline-derived CDR1 and CDR2 are MNHNS and SASEGT. This CDR3 comprises 16 residues. The CDR3 here is CASSEAGGTFQETQYF. Written as DNA, the CDR3 is TGTGCCAGCAGTGAAGCTGGGGGGACCTTCCAAGAGACCCAGTACTTC.

This clonotype is medium-sized by share. The chain has TRBV6-6 and TRBJ2-7, with TRBD2 as a possible D gene (7 bases). The V end lost 2 bases, the J end lost 5 bases, and 16 bases lay between the germline ends. Germline CDR1 and CDR2: MNHNY and SVGAGI (reference sequence). CDR3 length: 15 amino acids. This CDR3 is CASSYPEGGRNEQYF. CDR3 nucleotide sequence: TGTGCCAGCAGTTACCCCGAGGGGGGGCGAAACGAGCAGTACTTC.

As regards this clonotype: This sequence may be a read error, since a much larger clone differs from it by one base. This chain uses TRBV27 with TRBJ2-7, with D possibly being TRBD1 or TRBD2 (7 bases each). The CDR3 spans 17 residues. Trimming pared 10 bases from V and 2 bases from J, leaving 27 bases between. Per germline, CDR1 MNHEY and CDR2 SMNVEV (reference sequence). The CDR3 nucleotides are TGTGCCACCAGCAGGGGAGGGGGCGGGACACCTGCCTACGAGCAGTACTTC. It is translated as CATSRGGGGTPAYEQYF.

The chain couples TRBV27 to TRBJ2-1; maybe TRBD2 (5 bases). V was cut by 4 bases and J by 6 bases, with 19 bases left in between. CDR3 size: 16 residues. In germline, CDR1 is MNHEY, CDR2 SMNVEV (reference sequence). The CDR3 bases are TGTGCCAGCAGTTCGCCAACTTGGGGAGTCCCCAATGAGCAGTTCTTC. Its protein is CASSSPTWGVPNEQFF.

The V gene is TRBV12-3 or TRBV12-4, the J gene TRBJ1-1, with 10 bases lining up with TRBD1. The length of the CDR3 is 17 residues. V trimming: 1 base; J trimming: 0 bases; junction bases outside the gene matches: 5. CDR3 sequence (DNA): TGTGCCAGCAGTTTAGGGGACAGGGGACCCTTGAACACTGAAGCTTTCTTT. Translating it yields CASSLGDRGPLNTEAFF.

The rearrangement joins TRBV20-1 to TRBJ2-2; the match to TRBD2 covers 12 bases. The CDR3 length is 16 residues. V lost 6 bases, J lost 4 bases, and 9 bases stayed unmatched. CDR1 and CDR2 from the germline V gene are DFQATT and SNEGSKA (reference sequence). The DNA of the CDR3 is TGCAGTGCCGTGACTAGCGGGAGTGCGGGCACCGGGGAGCTGTTTTTT. Translating gives CSAVTSGSAGTGELFF.

This clonotype is medium-sized. This sequence joins TRBV19 and TRBJ2-2; D is ambiguous. With 5 bases removed from V and 3 bases from J, the gap between germline ends came to 13 bases. Per the germline V gene, CDR1 is LNHDA and CDR2 is SQIVND (reference sequence). The CDR3 sequence is 15 residues long. The CDR3 loop reads CASSLGYSYTGELFF. The CDR3, as DNA: TGTGCCAGTAGTCTAGGGTATTCTTACACCGGGGAGCTGTTTTTT.

This rearrangement joins TRBV6-2 or TRBV6-3 to TRBJ1-5; D gene uncertain. V lost 8 bases to trimming and J lost 1 base, with 12 bases between them. Germline V gene lookup returns CDR1 MNHEY and CDR2 SVGEGT. The CDR3 runs to 14 residues. The CDR3 sequence is CASANFLSNQPQHF. The CDR3 bases are TGTGCCAGCGCTAATTTCTTAAGCAATCAGCCCCAGCATTTT.

Sample share makes this clonotype medium-sized. This chain links TRBV27 with TRBJ2-7, with D perhaps TRBD1 or TRBD2 (5 bases each). Per germline, CDR1 MNHEY and CDR2 SMNVEV (reference sequence). This CDR3 has 16 amino acids. Trimming cost V 0 bases and J 3 bases, with 15 bases left between them. The CDR3: CASSLSSPRGLYEQYF. DNA for the CDR3: TGTGCCAGCAGTTTATCATCCCCACGGGGCCTCTACGAGCAGTACTTC.

This clonotype is labeled large (0.1 to 1%). This rearrangement joins TRBV19 to TRBJ2-1; the match to TRBD2 covers 11 bases. The CDR3 runs 15 residues. With V trimmed by 4 bases and J by 8 bases, 7 bases remained unmatched. CDR1 is LNHDA and CDR2 is SQIVND in the germline V gene (reference sequence). CDR3 bases: TGTGCCAGTAGTAAGGGGACTAGCGGATCCCATGAGCAGTTCTTC. Its translation: CASSKGTSGSHEQFF.

This clonotype is categorized as medium-sized. This sequence joins TRBV6-1 and TRBJ2-2; TRBD1 matches at 7 bases. J was trimmed by 2 bases and V by 5 bases; bases with no gene match: 8. The CDR3 is made up of 16 amino acids. CDR1 and CDR2 from the germline V gene are MNHNS and SASEGT. CDR3 residues: CASSSDRPTNTGELFF. The CDR3 DNA reads as TGTGCCAGCAGTTCGGACAGGCCCACAAACACCGGGGAGCTGTTTTTT.